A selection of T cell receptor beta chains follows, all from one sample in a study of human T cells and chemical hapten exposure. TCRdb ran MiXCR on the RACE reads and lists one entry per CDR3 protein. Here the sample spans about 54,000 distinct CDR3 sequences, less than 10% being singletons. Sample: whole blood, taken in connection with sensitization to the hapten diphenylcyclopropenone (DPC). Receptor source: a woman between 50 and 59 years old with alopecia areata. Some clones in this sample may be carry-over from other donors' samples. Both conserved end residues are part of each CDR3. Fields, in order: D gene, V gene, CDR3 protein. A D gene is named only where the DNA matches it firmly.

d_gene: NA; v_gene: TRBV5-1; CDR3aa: CASSLAPNNYGYTF
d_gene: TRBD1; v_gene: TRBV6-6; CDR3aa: CASNRGMGEQYF
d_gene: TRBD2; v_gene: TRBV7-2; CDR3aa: CASSLESGGAGNIQYF
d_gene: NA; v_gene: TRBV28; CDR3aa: CASSLLRPPHSGYTF
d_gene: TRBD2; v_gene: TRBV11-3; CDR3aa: CASSLTSGSSYNEQFF
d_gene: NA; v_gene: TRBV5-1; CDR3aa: CASSLSPEQPQHF
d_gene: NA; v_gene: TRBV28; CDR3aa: CASLEGTGTGELFF
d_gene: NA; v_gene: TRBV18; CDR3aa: CASSPAGGSNQPQHF
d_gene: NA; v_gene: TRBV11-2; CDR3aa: CASSSFGTEKLFF
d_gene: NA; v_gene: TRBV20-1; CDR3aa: CSASIQRPTDTQYF
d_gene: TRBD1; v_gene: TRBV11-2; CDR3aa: CASSQQGTETQYF
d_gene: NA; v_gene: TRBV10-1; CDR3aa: CASSESGETHLQFF
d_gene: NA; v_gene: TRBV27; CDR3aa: CASSTGYEQYF
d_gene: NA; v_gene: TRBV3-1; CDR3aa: CASSQAGRGTYNEQFF
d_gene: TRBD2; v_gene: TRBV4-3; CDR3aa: CASSQALPSGGTISYEQYF
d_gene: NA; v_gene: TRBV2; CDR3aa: CASSYSTESYEQYF
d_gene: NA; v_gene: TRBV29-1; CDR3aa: CSVDAANTGELFF
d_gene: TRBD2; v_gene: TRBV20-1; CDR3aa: CSARLAGRTDTQYF
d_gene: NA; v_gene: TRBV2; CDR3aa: CASRSDRGELFF
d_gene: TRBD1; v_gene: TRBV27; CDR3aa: CASSQWTGVSSYEQYF
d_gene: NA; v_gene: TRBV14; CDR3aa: CASSDIYGTEAFF
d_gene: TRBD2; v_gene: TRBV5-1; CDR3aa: CASSRGLPPYEQYF